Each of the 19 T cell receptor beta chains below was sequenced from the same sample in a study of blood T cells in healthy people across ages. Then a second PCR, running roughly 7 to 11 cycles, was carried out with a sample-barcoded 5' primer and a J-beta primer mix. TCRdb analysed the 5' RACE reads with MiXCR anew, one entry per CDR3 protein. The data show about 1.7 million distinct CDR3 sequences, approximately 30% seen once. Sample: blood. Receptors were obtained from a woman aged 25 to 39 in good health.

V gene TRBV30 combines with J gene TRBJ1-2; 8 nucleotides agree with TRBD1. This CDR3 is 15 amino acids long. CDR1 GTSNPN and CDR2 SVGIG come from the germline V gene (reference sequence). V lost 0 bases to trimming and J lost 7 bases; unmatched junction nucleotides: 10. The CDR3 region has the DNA TGTGCCTGGAGTGTACTTGGACAGGGACGTACTGGCTACACCTTC. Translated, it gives CAWSVLGQGRTGYTF.

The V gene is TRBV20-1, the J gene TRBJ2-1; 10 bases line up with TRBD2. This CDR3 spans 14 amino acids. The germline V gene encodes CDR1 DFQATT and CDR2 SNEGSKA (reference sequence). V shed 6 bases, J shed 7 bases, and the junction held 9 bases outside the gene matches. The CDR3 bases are TGCAGTGCCAGCGGGGGGGCCGAGTCGAATGAGCAGTTCTTC. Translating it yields CSASGGAESNEQFF.

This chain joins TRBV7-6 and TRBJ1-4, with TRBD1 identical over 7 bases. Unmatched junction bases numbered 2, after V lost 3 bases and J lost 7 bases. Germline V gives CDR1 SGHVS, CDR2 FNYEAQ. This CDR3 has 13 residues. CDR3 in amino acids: CASSFEGAEKLFF. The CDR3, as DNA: TGTGCCAGCAGCTTTGAGGGGGCTGAAAAACTGTTTTTT.

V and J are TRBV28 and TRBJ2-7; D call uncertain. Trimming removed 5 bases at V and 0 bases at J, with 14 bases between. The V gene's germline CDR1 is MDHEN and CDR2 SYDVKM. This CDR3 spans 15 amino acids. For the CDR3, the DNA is TGTGCCAGCAGTGAAGCCCGGGCCAGCTCCTACGAGCAGTACTTC. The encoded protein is CASSEARASSYEQYF. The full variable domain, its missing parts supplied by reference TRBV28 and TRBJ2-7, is DVKVTQSSRYLVKRTGEKVFLECVQDMDHENMFWYRQDPGLGLRLIYFSYDVKMKEKGDIPEGYSVSREKKERFSLILESASTNQTSMYLCASSEARASSYEQYFGPGTRLTVT.

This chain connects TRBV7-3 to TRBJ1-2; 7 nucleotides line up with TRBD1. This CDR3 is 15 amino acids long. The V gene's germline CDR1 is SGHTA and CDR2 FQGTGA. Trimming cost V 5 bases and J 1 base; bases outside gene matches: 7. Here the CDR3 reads CASSADRDDNYGYTF. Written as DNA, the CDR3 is TGTGCCAGCAGCGCCGACAGGGACGATAACTATGGCTACACCTTC.

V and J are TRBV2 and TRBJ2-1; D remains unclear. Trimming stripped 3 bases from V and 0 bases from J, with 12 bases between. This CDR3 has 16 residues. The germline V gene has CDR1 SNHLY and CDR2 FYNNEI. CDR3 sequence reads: CASSEQGSSSYNEQFF. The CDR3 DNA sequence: TGTGCCAGCAGTGAGCAAGGGTCGAGCTCCTACAATGAGCAGTTCTTC. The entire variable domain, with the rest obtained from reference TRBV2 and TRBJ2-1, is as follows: EPEVTQTPSHQVTQMGQEVILRCVPISNHLYFYWYRQILGQKVEFLVSFYNNEISEKSEIFDDQFSVERPDGSNFTLKIRSTKLEDSAMYFCASSEQGSSSYNEQFFGPGTRLTVL.

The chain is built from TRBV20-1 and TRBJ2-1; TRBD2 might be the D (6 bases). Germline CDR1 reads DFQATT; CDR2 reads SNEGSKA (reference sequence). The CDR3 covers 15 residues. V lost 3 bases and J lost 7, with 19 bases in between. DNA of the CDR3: TGCAGTGCTAGGGACGGGACTCATATTGGGAATGAGCAGTTCTTC. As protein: CSARDGTHIGNEQFF.

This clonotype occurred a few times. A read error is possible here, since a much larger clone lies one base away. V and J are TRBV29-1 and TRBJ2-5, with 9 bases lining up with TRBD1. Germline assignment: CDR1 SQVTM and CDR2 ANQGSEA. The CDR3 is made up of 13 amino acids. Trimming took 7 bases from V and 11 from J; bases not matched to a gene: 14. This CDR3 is CSGSTGGGGGQYF. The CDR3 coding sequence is TGCAGCGGCTCTACAGGGGGCGGAGGAGGGCAGTACTTC.

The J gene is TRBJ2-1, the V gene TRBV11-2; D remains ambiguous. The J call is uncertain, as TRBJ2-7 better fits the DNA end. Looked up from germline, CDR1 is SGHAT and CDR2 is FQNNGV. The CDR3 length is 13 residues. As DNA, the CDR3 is TGTGCCAGCAGCAATTTCGAACCTTTTGAGCAGTACTTC. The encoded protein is CASSNFEPFEQYF.

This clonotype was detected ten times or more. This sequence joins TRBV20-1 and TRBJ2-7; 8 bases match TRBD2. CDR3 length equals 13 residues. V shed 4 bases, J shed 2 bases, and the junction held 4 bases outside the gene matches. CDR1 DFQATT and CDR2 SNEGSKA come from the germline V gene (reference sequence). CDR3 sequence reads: CSAIAGRTYEQYF. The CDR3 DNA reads TGCAGTGCTATAGCGGGACGGACCTACGAGCAGTACTTC.

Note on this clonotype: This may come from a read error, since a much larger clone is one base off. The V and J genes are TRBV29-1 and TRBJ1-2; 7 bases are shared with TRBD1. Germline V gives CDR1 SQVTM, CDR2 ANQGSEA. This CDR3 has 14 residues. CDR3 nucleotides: TGCAGCGTTGAAGAAAGGGGGCCAAGCTATGACTACACCTTC. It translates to CSVEERGPSYDYTF. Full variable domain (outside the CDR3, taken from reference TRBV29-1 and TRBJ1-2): SAVISQKPSRDICQRGTSLTIQCQVDSQVTMMFWYRQQPGQSLTLIATANQGSEATYESGFVIDKFPISRPNLTFSTLTVSNMSPEDSSIYLCSVEERGPSYDYTFGSGTRLTVV.

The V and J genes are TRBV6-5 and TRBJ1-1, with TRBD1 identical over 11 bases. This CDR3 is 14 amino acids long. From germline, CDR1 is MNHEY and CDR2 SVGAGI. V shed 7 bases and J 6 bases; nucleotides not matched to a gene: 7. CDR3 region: CASTTPGQGAEAFF. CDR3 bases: TGTGCCAGCACCACGCCGGGACAGGGGGCTGAAGCTTTCTTT.

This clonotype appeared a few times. In nucleotides, the CDR3 is TGCAGTGCTAGACACAGGGGGCTTATGAATGAGCAGTTCTTC. It encodes CSARHRGLMNEQFF. J is TRBJ2-1 and V is TRBV20-1; TRBD1 matches at 9 bases. Per the germline V gene, CDR1 is DFQATT and CDR2 is SNEGSKA (reference sequence). The CDR3 is made up of 14 amino acids. Unmatched junction bases numbered 6, after V lost 2 bases and J lost 7 bases.

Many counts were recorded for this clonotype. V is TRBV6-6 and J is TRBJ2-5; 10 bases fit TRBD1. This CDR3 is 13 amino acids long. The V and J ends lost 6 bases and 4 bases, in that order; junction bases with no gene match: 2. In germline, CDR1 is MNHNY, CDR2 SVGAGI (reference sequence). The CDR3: CASRRTGGETQYF. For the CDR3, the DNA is TGTGCCAGCAGGCGGACAGGGGGAGAGACCCAGTACTTC.

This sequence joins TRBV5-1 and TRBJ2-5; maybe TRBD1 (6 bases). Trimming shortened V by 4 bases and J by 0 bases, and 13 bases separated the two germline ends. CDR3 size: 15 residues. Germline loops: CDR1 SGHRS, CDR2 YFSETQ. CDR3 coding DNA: TGCGCCAGCAGCCGGGACACCGGGTACCAAGAGACCCAGTACTTC. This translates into CASSRDTGYQETQYF.

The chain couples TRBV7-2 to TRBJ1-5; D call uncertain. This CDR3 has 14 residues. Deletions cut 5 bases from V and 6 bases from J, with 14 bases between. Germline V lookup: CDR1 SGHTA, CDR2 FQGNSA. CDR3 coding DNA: TGTGCCAGCAGCCTTAGGGTGCTTCGTCAGCCCCAGCATTTT. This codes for CASSLRVLRQPQHF.

CDR3 sequence (DNA): TGTGCCAGCAGCTTAGGGATACTAGCGTCGGAGACCCAGTACTTC. Its protein product is CASSLGILASETQYF. This chain uses TRBV7-2 with TRBJ2-5, with 7 bases that match TRBD2. V was clipped by 1 base and J by 5 bases; unmatched bases: 7. The CDR3 spans 15 residues. Germline loops: CDR1 SGHTA, CDR2 FQGNSA.

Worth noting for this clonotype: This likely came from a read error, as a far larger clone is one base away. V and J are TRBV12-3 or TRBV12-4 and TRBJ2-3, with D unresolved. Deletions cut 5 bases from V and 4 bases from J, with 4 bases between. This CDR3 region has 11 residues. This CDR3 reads CASSMADTQYF. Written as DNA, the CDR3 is TGTGCCAGCAGTATGGCAGATACGCAGTATTTT.

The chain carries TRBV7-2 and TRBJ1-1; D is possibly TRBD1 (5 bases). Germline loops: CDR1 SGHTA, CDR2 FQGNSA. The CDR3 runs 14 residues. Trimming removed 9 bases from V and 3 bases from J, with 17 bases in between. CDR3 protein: CASRRPGIDTEAFF. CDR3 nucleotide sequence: TGTGCCAGTCGCAGACCAGGGATTGACACTGAAGCTTTCTTT.